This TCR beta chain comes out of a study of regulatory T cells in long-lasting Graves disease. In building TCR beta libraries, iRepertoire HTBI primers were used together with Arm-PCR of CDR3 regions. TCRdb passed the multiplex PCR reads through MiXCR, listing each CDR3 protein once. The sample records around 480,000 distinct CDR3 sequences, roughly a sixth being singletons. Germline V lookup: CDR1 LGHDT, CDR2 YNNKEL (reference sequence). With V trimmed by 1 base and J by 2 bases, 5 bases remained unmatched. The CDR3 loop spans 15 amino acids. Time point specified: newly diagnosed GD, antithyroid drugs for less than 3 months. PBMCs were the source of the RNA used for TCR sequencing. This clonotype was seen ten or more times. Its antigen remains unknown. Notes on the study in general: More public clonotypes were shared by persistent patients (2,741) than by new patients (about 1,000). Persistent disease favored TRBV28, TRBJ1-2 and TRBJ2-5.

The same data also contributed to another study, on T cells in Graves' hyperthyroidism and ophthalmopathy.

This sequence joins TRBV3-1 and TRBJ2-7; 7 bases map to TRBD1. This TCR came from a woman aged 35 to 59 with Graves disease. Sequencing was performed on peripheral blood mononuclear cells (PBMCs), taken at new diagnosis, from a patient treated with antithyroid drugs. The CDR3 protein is CASSQATGTAYEQYF. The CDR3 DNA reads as TGTGCCAGCAGCCAAGCCACCGGGACAGCCTACGAGCAGTACTTC.